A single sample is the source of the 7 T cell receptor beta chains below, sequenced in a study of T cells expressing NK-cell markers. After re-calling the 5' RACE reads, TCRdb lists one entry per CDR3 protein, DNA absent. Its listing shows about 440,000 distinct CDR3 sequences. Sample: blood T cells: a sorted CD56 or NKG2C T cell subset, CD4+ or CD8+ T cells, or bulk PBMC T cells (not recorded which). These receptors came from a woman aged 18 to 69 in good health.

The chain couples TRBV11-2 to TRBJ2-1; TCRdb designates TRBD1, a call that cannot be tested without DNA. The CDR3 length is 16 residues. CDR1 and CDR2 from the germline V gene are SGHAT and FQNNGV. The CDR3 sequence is CASSAPGTASYNEQFF.

Here the CDR3 reads CASSLGYNQPQHF. V gene TRBV7-9 combines with J gene TRBJ1-5. The CDR3 is made up of 13 amino acids. Germline V gene sequence: CDR1 SEHNR, CDR2 FQNEAQ (reference sequence).

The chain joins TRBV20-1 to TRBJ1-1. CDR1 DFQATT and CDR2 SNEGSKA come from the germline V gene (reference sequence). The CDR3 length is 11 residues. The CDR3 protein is CSANSETEAFF.

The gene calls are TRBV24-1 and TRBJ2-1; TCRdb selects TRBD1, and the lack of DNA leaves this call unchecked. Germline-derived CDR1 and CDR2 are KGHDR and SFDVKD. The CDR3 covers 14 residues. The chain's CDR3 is CATSDVGQGGEQFF.

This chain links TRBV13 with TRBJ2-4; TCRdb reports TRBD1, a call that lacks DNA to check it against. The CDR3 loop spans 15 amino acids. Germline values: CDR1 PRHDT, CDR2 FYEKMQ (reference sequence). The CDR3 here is CASSPPGQGVNIQYF.

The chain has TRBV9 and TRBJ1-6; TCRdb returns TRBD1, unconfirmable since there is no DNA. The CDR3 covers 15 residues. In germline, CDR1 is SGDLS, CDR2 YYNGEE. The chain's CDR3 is CASTRQGAQNSPLHF.

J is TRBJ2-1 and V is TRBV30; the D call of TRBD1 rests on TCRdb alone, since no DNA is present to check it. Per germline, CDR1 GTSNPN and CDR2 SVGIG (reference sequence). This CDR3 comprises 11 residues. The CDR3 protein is CARGQTNEQFF. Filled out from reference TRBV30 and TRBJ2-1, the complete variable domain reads SQTIHQWPATLVQPVGSPLSLECTVEGTSNPNLYWYRQAAGRGLQLLFYSVGIGQISSEVPQNLSASRPQDRQFILSSKKLLLSDSGFYLCARGQTNEQFFGPGTRLTVL.